This paragraph covers one TCR beta chain sequence. This entry belongs to a study of blood T cell repertoires in COVID-19. In the study overall: The cDNA or gDNA used as material had been derived from T cells, B-cell-depleted T cells, or PBMCs.

V gave up 6 bases and J gave up 0 bases, with 6 bases separating them. Germline CDR1 SNHLY, CDR2 FYNNEI. This CDR3 region has 14 residues. Data came from immunoSEQ multiplex PCR; TCRdb stores just in-frame clones and leaves some out. The sample has some 80,000 clones, roughly 78% seen once; the top ten hold approximately 34%. This chain links TRBV2 with TRBJ2-6; D remains ambiguous. Sequencing was done on a sample of peripheral blood. This TCR was sampled from a man aged 60 to 75 with COVID-19, enrolled during active disease. The CDR3 DNA follows: TGTGCCAGCAGCCGTAGCTCTGGGGCCAACGTCCTGACTTTC. This translates into CASSRSSGANVLTF.